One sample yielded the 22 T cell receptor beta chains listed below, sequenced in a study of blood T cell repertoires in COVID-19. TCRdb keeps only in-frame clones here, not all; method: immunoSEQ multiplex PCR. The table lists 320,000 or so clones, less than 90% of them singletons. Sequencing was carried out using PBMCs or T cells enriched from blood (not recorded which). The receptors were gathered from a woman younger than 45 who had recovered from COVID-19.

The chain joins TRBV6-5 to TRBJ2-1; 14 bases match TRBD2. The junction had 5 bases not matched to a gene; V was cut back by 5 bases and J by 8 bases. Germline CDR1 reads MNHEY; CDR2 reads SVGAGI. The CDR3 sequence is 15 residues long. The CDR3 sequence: CASSPTSGGAYEQFF. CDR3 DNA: TGTGCCAGCAGTCCGACTAGCGGGGGGGCCTATGAGCAGTTCTTC.

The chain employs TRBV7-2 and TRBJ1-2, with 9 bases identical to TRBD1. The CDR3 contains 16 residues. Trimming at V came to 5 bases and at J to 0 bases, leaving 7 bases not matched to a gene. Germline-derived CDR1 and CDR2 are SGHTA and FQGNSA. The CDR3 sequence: CASSPRDRETNYGYTF. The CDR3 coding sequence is TGTGCCAGCAGCCCGAGGGACAGGGAAACTAACTATGGCTACACCTTC.

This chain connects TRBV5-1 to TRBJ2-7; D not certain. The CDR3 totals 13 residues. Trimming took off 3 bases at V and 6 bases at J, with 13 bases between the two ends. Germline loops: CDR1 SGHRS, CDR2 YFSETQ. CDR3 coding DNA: TGCGCCAGCAGCTCCCTGGGTCCGGGCGAGCAGTACTTC. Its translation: CASSSLGPGEQYF.

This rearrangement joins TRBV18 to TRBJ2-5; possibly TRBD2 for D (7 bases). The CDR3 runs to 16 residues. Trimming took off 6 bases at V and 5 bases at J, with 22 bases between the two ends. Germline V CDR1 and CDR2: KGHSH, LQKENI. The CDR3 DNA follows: TGTGCCAGCTCCCCGGTGCCGGGGGGCCCGGGGGAGACCCAGTACTTC. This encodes CASSPVPGGPGETQYF.

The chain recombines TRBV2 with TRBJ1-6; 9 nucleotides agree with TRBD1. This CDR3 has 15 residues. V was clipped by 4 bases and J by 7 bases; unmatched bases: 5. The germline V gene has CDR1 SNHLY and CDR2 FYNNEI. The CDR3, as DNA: TGTGCCAGCAGTGCAGGACAGGGGCGGAATTCACCCCTCCACTTT. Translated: CASSAGQGRNSPLHF.

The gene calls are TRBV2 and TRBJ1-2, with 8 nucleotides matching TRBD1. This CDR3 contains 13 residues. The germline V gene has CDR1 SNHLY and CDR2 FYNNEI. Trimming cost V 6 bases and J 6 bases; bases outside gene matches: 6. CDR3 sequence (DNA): TGTGCCAGCAGGCCCAGGGGGCTGGATGGCTACACCTTC. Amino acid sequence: CASRPRGLDGYTF.

Written as DNA, the CDR3 is TGTGCCAGCAGCGCGGGGACTAGCGGGGGTTCCTACGAGCAGTACTTC. Its protein is CASSAGTSGGSYEQYF. The chain uses TRBV9 and TRBJ2-7, with TRBD2 matching 14 bases. CDR1 SGDLS and CDR2 YYNGEE come from the germline V gene. CDR3 size: 16 residues. V lost 3 bases to trimming and J lost 1 base; unmatched junction nucleotides: 3.

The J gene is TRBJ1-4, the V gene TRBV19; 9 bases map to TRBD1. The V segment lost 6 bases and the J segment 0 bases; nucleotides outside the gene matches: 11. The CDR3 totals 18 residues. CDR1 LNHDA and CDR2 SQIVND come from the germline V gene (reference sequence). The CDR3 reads CASRSLRDREATNEKLFF. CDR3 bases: TGTGCCAGTAGATCCCTGCGGGACAGGGAAGCAACTAATGAAAAACTGTTTTTT.

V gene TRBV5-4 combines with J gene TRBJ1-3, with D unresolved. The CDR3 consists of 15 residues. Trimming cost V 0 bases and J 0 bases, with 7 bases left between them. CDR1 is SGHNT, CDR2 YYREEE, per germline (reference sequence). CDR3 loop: CASSLGAYSGNTIYF. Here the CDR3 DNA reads TGTGCCAGCAGCTTGGGGGCATACTCTGGAAACACCATATATTTT.

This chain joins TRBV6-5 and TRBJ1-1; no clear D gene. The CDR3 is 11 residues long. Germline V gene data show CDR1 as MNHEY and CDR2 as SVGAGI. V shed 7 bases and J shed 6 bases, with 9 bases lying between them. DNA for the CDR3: TGTGCCAGCAACGGACTCGCTGAAGCTTTCTTT. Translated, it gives CASNGLAEAFF.

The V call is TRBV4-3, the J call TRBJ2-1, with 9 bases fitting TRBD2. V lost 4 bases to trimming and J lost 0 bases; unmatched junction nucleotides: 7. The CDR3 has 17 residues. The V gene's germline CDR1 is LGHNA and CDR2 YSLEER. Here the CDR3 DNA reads TGCGCCAGCAGCCCCCGGGGTAGCGGGAGCTCCTACAATGAGCAGTTCTTC. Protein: CASSPRGSGSSYNEQFF.

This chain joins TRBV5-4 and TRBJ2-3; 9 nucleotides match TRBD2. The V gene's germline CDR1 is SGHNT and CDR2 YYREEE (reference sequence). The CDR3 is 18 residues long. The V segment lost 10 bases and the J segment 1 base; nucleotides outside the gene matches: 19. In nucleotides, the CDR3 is TGTGCCTCAGCTCCCCGCGGGGGGGCCGGGGATGGCACAGATACGCAGTATTTT. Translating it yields CASAPRGGAGDGTDTQYF.

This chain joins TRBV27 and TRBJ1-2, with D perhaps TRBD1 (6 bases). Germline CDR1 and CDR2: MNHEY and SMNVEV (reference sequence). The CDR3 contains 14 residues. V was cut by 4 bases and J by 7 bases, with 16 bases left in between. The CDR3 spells CASSSVRDKPGYTF. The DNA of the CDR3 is TGTGCCAGCAGTTCGGTCCGGGACAAACCTGGCTACACCTTC.

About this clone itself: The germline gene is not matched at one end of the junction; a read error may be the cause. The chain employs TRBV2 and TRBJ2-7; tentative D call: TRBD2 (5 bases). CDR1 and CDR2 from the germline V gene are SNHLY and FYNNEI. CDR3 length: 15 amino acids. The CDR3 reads CASSEGRGGPYEQYF. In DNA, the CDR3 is TGTGCCAGCAGCGAAGGGCGAGGCGGGCCCTACGAGCAGTACTTC. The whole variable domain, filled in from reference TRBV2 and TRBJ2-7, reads EPEVTQTPSHQVTQMGQEVILRCVPISNHLYFYWYRQILGQKVEFLVSFYNNEISEKSEIFDDQFSVERPDGSNFTLKIRSTKLEDSAMYFCASSEGRGGPYEQYFGPGTRLTVT.

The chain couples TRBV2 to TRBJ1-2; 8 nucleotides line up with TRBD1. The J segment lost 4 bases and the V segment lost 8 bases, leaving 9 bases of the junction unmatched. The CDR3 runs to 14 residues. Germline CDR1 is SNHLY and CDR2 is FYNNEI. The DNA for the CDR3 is TGTGCCAGCCTCCGAAGGACAGGGATCTATGGCTACACCTTC. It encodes CASLRRTGIYGYTF. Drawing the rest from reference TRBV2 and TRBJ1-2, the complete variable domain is EPEVTQTPSHQVTQMGQEVILRCVPISNHLYFYWYRQILGQKVEFLVSFYNNEISEKSEIFDDQFSVERPDGSNFTLKIRSTKLEDSAMYFCASLRRTGIYGYTFGSGTRLTVV.

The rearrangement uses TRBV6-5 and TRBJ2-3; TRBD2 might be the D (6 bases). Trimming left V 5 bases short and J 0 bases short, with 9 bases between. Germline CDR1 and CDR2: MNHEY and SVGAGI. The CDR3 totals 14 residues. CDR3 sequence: CASSPGLSTDTQYF. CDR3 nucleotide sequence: TGTGCCAGCAGTCCGGGACTCAGCACAGATACGCAGTATTTT.

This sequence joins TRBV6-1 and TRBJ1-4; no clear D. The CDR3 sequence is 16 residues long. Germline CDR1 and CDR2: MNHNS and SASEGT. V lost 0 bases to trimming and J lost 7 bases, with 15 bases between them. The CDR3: CASSEALGRGSEKLFF. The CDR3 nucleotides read TGTGCCAGCAGTGAAGCCTTAGGGAGAGGGAGTGAAAAACTGTTTTTT.

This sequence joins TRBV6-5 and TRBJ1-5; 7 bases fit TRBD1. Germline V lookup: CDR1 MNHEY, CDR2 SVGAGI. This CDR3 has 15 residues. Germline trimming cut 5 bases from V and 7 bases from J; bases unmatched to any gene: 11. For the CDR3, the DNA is TGTGCCAGCAGTCCCGACAGGGTGTATGGACAGCCCCAGCATTTT. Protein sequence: CASSPDRVYGQPQHF.

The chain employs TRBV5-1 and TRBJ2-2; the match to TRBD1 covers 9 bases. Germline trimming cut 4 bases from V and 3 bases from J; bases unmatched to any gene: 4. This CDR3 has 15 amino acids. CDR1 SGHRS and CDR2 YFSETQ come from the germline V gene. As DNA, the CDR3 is TGCGCCAGCAGCCAGCGACAGGGGGACACCGGGGAGCTGTTTTTT. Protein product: CASSQRQGDTGELFF. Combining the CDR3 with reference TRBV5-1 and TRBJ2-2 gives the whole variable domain KAGVTQTPRYLIKTRGQQVTLSCSPISGHRSVSWYQQTPGQGLQFLFEYFSETQRNKGNFPGRFSGRQFSNSRSEMNVSTLELGDSALYLCASSQRQGDTGELFFGEGSRLTVL.

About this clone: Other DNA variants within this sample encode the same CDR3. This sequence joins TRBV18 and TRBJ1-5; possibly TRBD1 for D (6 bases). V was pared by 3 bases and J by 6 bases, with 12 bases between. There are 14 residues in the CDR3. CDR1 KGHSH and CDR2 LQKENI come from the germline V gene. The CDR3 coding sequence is TGTGCCAGCTCACCGAGCAGGGGAAGTCAGCCCCAGCATTTT. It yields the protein CASSPSRGSQPQHF.

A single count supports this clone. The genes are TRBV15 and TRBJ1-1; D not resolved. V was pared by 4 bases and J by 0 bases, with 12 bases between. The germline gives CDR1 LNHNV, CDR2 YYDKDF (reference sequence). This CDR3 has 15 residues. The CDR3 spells CATSKDVTVNTEAFF. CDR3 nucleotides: TGTGCCACCAGCAAAGACGTCACAGTGAACACTGAAGCTTTCTTT.

CDR3 bases: TGTGCCAGCAGCTTGGTAGGGGGCGCGGGCACTGAAGCTTTCTTT. This sequence encodes CASSLVGGAGTEAFF. This chain connects TRBV7-2 to TRBJ1-1; 7 nucleotides agree with TRBD1. Germline loops: CDR1 SGHTA, CDR2 FQGNSA. J was trimmed by 4 bases and V by 3 bases; bases with no gene match: 8. The CDR3 extends over 15 amino acids.